The present T cell receptor beta chain was sequenced within a study of T-cell reconstitution after alpha-beta-depleted transplantation in children. This clonotype was seen ten or more times. Between the trimmed V and J ends, which lost 5 bases and 3 bases, there was a span of 20 bases. The CDR3 has 16 residues. The library targeted TCRbeta and was prepared with unique molecular identifiers. TCRdb used MiXCR to reprocess the PCR reads, holding one entry per CDR3 protein. The table shows 190,000 or so distinct CDR3 sequences, with about 15% occurring only once. The input for sequencing was PBMCs from the stem cell graft donor, taken from the stem cell graft. The sequence was obtained from a human donor who donated a stem cell graft to a child with acute lymphoblastic leukemia. The chain employs TRBV12-3 or TRBV12-4 and TRBJ2-7; D is possibly TRBD2 (5 bases). The DNA for the CDR3 is TGTGCCAGCAGTCTAAATGCGGGTCTTACTTACTACGAGCAGTACTTC. It is translated as CASSLNAGLTYYEQYF.